What follows describes a single TCR beta chain. This record belongs to a study of response to subunit inactivated influenza vaccine. V was trimmed by 9 bases and J by 3 bases, leaving 12 bases between them. The CDR3 is 12 amino acids. CDR1 MNHNS and CDR2 SASEGT come from the germline V gene. One entry per CDR3 protein, called by TCRdb with MiXCR from the RT-PCR reads. There are around 600,000 distinct CDR3 sequences in the sample; around 11% occur only once, and about 11% lies in the top ten. The sample was also reused in another study, on T cells expressing NK-cell markers. This second study notes: 5'RACE template switching with UMIs generated TCR beta cDNA. The CD3+CD56-NKG2C+ fraction of a handful of donors was likewise dominated by these clonotypes.

This sequence was found in a middle-aged man who received an inactivated influenza vaccine. The chain combines TRBV6-1 with TRBJ2-7; D is possibly TRBD1 (5 bases). The sample in question was PBMCs from blood, obtained on the day of vaccination. The CDR3 here is CASMQGFYEQYF. The DNA for the CDR3 is TGTGCCAGTATGCAGGGTTTCTACGAGCAGTACTTC.